The table lists the clone carrying this TCR beta chain with a count of one. This record comes from a study of blood T cell repertoires in COVID-19. Study-wide background: The study drew acute and convalescent COVID-19 samples from the United States, Italy and Spain. Sample material is recorded as cDNA or gDNA derived from T cells, B-cell-depleted T cells, or PBMCs.

CDR1 is LNHDA and CDR2 is SQIVND in the germline V gene (reference sequence). The CDR3 runs to 14 residues. The trim removed 4 bases at V and 10 bases at J, leaving 7 bases unmatched. Study processing details: Estimation of nucleated cell counts relied on the amplification of reference gene primers. Sequencing used immunoSEQ multiplex PCR; TCRdb keeps in-frame clones, though not all of them. The V and J calls and clone size come from that table; D and trimming were worked out from the DNA. Here the sample spans 290,000 or so clones, about 88% being singletons. This receptor was taken from a man aged 65-85 years with acute or convalescent COVID-19. Sequencing was done on a sample of peripheral blood. The chain couples TRBV19 to TRBJ1-6; the match to TRBD1 covers 7 bases. The CDR3, as DNA: TGTGCCAGTAGTACACAGGGGTTTCGATCACCCCTCCACTTT. As protein: CASSTQGFRSPLHF.